Given below is one TCR beta chain in context. The sample contains more than one DNA sequence encoding this CDR3. DNA at approximately 200 ng, some 31,000 T cell genomes, went into sorted-subset replicate PCRs. TCRdb's copy holds only in-frame clones and misses some; the assay was immunoSEQ multiplex PCR. The repertoire holds 1.4 million to 1.5 million clones, with roughly 96% as singletons. The sample comes from a study of shared clonotypes between healthy human individuals. About the study: For every donor, three CD4 naive, three CD4 memory, two CD8 naive and one CD8 memory plates were used.

This CDR3 comprises 13 residues. Trimming took 3 bases from V and 5 from J, leaving 7 bases between them. Germline CDR1 reads SGHTA; CDR2 reads FQGNSA. The J gene is TRBJ2-2, the V gene TRBV7-2; no definite D call. The source of this sequence is a young man in good health. Sequencing was performed on naive CD4+ T cells sorted from blood. Indicated subset: CD45RA+ positively selected. The CDR3 loop is CASSLYYTGELFF. The CDR3 DNA reads as TGTGCCAGCAGCTTGTACTATACCGGGGAGCTGTTTTTT.